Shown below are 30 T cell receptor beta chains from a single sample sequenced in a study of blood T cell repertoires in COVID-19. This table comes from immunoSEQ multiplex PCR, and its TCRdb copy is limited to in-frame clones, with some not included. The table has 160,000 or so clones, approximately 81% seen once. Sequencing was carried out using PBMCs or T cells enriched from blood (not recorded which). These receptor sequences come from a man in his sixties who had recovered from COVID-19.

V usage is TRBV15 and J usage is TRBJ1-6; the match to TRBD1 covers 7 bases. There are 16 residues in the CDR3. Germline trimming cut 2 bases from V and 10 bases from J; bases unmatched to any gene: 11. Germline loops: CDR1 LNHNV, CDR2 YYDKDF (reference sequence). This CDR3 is CATSRRGGGQRSPLHF. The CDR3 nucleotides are TGTGCCACCAGCAGACGAGGTGGGGGACAGCGATCACCCCTCCACTTT.

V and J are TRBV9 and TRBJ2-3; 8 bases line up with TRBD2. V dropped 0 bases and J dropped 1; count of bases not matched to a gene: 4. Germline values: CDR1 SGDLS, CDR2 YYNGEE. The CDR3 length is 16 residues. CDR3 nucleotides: TGTGCCAGCAGCGTAGAAGCGGGGGCTCGCACAGATACGCAGTATTTT. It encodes CASSVEAGARTDTQYF.

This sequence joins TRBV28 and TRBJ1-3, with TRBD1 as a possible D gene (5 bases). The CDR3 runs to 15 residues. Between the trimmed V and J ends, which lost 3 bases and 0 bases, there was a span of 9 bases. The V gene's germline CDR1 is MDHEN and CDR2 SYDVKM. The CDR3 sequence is CASSFYGGSGNTIYF. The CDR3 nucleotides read TGTGCCAGCAGTTTTTACGGGGGCTCTGGAAACACCATATATTTT. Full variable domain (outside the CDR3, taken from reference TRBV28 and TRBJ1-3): DVKVTQSSRYLVKRTGEKVFLECVQDMDHENMFWYRQDPGLGLRLIYFSYDVKMKEKGDIPEGYSVSREKKERFSLILESASTNQTSMYLCASSFYGGSGNTIYFGEGSWLTVV.

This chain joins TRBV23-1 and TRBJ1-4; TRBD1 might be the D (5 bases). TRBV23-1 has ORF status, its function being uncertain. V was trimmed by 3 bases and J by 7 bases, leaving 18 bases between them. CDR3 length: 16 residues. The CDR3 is CASSQPEYSRGEKLFF. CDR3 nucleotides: TGCGCCAGCAGTCAGCCAGAGTACAGTAGGGGTGAAAAACTGTTTTTT.

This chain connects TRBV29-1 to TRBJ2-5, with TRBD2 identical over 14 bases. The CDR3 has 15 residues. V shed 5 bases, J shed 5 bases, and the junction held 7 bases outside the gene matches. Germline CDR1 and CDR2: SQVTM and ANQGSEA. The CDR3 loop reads CSVTGTSGSWETQYF. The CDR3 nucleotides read TGCAGCGTTACCGGGACTAGCGGGAGTTGGGAGACCCAGTACTTC.

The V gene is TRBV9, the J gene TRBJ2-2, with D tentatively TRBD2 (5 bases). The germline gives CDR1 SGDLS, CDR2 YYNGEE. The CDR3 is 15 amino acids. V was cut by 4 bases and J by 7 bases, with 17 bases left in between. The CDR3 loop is CASSSEGLTGGELFF. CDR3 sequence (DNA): TGTGCCAGCAGCTCAGAGGGTTTGACGGGCGGGGAGCTGTTTTTT. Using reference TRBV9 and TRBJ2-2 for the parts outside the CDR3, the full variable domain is DSGVTQTPKHLITATGQRVTLRCSPRSGDLSVYWYQQSLDQGLQFLIQYYNGEERAKGNILERFSAQQFPDLHSELNLSSLELGDSALYFCASSSEGLTGGELFFGEGSRLTVL.

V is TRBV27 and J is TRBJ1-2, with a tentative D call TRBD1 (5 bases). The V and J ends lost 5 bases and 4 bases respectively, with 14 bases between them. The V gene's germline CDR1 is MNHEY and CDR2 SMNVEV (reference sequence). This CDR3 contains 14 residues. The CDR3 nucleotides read TGTGCCAGCAGTGGGACTCTCTACCCCTATGGCTACACCTTC. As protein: CASSGTLYPYGYTF.

This CDR3 is CASSPGTGASSFF. The CDR3 DNA reads as TGCGCCAGCAGCCCAGGGACAGGGGCCAGCTCTTTTTTT. The V and J genes are TRBV5-1 and TRBJ1-4; 10 bases are a match to TRBD1. V shed 4 bases and J 17 bases; nucleotides not matched to a gene: 11. Per germline, CDR1 SGHRS and CDR2 YFSETQ. The CDR3 loop spans 13 amino acids.

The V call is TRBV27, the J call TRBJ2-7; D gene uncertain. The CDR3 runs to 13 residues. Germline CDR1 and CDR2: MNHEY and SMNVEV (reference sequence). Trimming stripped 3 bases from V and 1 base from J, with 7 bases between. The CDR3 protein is CASSFGRSYEQYF. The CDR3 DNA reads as TGTGCCAGCAGTTTTGGCAGATCCTACGAGCAGTACTTC.

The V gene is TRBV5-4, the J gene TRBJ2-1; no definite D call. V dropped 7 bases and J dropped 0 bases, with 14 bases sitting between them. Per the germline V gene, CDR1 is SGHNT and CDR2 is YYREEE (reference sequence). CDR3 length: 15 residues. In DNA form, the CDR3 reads TGTGCCAGCGCCCTAGAACAAACCTCCTACAATGAGCAGTTCTTC. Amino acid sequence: CASALEQTSYNEQFF. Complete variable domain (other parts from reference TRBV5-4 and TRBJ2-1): ETGVTQSPTHLIKTRGQQVTLRCSSQSGHNTVSWYQQALGQGPQFIFQYYREEENGRGNFPPRFSGLQFPNYSSELNVNALELDDSALYLCASALEQTSYNEQFFGPGTRLTVL.

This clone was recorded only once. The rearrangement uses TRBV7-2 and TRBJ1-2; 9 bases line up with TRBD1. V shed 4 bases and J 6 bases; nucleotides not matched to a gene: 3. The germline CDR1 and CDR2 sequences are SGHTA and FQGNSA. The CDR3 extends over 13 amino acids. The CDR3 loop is CASSWDREHGYTF. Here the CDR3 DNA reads TGTGCCAGCAGCTGGGACAGGGAGCATGGCTACACCTTC.

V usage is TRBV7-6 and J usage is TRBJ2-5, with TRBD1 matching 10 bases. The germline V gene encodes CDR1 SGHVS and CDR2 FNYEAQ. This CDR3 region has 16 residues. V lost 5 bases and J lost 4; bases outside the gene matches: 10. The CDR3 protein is CASSPRGDRGGETQYF. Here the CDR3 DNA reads TGTGCCAGCAGCCCCCGGGGGGACAGGGGTGGAGAGACCCAGTACTTC.

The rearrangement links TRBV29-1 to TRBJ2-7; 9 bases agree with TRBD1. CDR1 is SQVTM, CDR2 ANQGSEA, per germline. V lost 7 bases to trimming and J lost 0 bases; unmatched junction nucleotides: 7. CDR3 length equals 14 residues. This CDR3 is CSAQGGQGSYEQYF. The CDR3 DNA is TGCAGCGCCCAGGGGGGACAGGGCTCCTACGAGCAGTACTTC.

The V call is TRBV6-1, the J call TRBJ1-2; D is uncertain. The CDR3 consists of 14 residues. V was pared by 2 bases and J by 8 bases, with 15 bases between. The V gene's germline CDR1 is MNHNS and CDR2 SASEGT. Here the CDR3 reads CASSENSALWGYTF. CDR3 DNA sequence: TGTGCCAGCAGTGAAAACAGTGCCTTATGGGGCTACACCTTC.

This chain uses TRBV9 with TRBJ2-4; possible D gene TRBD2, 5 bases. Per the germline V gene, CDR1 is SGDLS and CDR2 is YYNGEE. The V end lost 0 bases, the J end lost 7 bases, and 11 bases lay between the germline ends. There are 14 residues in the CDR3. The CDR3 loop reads CASSVVGEHNIQYF. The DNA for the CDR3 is TGTGCCAGCAGCGTAGTCGGGGAGCACAACATTCAGTACTTC.

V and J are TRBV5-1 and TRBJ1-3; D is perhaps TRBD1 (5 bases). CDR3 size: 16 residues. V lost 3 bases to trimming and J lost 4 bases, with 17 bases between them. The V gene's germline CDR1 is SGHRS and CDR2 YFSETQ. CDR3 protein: CASSWLPTGGGNTIYF. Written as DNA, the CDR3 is TGCGCCAGCAGCTGGCTGCCGACGGGGGGAGGAAACACCATATATTTT.

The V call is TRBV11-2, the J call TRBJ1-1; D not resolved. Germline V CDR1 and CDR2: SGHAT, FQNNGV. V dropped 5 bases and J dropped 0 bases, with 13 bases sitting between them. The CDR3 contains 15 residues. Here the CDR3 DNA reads TGTGCCAGCAGCCCAATGGCCGTCATGAACACTGAAGCTTTCTTT. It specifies CASSPMAVMNTEAFF.

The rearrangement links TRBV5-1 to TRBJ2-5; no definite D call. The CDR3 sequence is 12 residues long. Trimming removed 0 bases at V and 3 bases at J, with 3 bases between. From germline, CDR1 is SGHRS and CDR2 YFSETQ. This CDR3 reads CASSLAEETQYF. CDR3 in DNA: TGCGCCAGCAGCTTGGCCGAAGAGACCCAGTACTTC.

The CDR3 is CASSFQESSYNEQFF. The CDR3 DNA is TGCGCCAGCAGCTTTCAGGAATCATCCTACAATGAGCAGTTCTTC. This sequence joins TRBV5-1 and TRBJ2-1; no firm D call. This CDR3 contains 15 residues. V lost 2 bases, J lost 1 base, and 10 bases lay in between. Per germline, CDR1 SGHRS and CDR2 YFSETQ.

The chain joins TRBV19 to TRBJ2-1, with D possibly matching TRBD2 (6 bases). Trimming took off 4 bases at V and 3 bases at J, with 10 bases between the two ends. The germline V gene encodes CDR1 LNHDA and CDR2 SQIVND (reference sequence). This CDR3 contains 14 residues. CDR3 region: CASSTPGLYNEQFF. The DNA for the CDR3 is TGTGCCAGTAGTACCCCGGGACTCTACAATGAGCAGTTCTTC.

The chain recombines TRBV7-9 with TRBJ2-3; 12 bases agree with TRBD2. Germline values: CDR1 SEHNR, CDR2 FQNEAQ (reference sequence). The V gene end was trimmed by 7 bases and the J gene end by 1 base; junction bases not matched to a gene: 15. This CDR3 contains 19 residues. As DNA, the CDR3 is TGTGCCAGCAAAAGGGGTTTAGGGGGACTAGCGGGCCGCACAGATACGCAGTATTTT. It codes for CASKRGLGGLAGRTDTQYF.

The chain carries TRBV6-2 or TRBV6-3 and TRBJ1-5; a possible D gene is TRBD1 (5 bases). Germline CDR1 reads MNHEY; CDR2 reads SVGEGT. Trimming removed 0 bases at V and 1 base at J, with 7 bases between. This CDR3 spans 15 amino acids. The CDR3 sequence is CASSYSGQSNQPQHF. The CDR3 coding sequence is TGTGCCAGCAGTTACTCGGGGCAGAGCAATCAGCCCCAGCATTTT.

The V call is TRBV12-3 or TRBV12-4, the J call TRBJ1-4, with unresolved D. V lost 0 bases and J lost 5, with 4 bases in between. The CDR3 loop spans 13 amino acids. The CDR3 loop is CASSLALNEKLFF. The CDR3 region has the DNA TGTGCCAGCAGTTTAGCTCTAAATGAAAAACTGTTTTTT.

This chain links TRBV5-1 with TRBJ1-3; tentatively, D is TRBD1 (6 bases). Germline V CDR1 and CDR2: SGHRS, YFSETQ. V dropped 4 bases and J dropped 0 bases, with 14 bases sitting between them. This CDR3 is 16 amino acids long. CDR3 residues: CASSMGDTHSGNTIYF. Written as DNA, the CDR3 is TGCGCCAGCAGCATGGGGGACACCCACTCTGGAAACACCATATATTTT.

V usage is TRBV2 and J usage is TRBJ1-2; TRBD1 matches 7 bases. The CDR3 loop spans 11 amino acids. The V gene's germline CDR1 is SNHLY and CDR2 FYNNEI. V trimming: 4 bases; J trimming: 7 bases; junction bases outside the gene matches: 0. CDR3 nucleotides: TGTGCCAGCAGTGCAGGGGGTGGCTACACCTTC. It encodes CASSAGGGYTF.

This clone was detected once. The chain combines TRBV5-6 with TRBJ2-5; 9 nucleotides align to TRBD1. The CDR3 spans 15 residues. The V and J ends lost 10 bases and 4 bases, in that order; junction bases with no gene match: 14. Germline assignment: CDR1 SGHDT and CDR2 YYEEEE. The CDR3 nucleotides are TGTGCCTGCACCCGGAGTGGGACAGGGAGAGAGACCCAGTACTTC. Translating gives CACTRSGTGRETQYF.

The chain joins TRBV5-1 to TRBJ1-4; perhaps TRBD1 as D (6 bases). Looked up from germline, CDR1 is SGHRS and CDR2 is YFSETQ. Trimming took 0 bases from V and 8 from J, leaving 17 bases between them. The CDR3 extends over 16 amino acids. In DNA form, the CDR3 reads TGCGCCAGCAGCTTGGCCGAATTGGGGGCAGGGGAAAAACTGTTTTTT. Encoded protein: CASSLAELGAGEKLFF.

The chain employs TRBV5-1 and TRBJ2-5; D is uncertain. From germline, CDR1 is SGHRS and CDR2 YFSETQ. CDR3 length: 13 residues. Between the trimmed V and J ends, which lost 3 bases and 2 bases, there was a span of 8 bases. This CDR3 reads CASSSPGQETQYF. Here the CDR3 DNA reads TGCGCCAGCAGCTCGCCCGGGCAAGAGACCCAGTACTTC.

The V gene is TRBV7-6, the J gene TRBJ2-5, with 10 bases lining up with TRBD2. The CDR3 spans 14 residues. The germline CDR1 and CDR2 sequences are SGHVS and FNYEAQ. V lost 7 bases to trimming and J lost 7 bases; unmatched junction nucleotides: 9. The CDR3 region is CASNPSGSLGTQYF. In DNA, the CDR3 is TGTGCCAGCAACCCTAGCGGGAGCTTGGGGACCCAGTACTTC.

The CDR3 sequence: CATVLAAFF. In nucleotides, the CDR3 is TGTGCCACCGTCCTTGCGGCTTTCTTT. The genes are TRBV27 and TRBJ1-1; no firm D call. The CDR3 is made up of 9 amino acids. Germline V lookup: CDR1 MNHEY, CDR2 SMNVEV (reference sequence). Trimming pared 10 bases from V and 11 bases from J, leaving 11 bases between.